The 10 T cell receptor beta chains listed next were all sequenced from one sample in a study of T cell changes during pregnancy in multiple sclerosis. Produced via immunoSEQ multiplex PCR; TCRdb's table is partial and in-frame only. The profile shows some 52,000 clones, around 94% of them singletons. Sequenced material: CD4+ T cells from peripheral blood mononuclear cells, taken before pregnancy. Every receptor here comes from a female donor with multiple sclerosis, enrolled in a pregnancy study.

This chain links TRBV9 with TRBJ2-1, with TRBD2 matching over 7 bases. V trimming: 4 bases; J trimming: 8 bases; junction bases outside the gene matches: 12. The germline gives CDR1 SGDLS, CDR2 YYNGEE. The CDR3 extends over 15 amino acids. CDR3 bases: TGTGCCAGCAGCCCCCGGGGGGATATCCCCGATGAGCAGTTCTTC. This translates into CASSPRGDIPDEQFF.

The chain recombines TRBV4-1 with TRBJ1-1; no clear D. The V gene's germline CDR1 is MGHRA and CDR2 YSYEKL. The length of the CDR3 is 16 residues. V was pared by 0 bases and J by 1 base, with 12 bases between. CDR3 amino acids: CASSQERATQNTEAFF. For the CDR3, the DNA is TGCGCCAGCAGCCAAGAGAGGGCGACACAGAACACTGAAGCTTTCTTT.

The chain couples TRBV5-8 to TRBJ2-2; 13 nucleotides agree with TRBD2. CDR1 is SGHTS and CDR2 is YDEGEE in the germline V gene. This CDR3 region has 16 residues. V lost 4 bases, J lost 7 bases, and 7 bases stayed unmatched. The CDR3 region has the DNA TGTGCCAGCAGCCCCACCGGGACTAGCGGGATCGGGGAGCTGTTTTTT. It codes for CASSPTGTSGIGELFF.

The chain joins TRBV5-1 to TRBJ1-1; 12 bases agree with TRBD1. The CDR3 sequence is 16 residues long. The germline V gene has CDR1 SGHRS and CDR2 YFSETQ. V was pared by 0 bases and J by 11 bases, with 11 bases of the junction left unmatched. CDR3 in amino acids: CASSLGTGTGGSWAFF. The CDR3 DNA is TGCGCCAGCAGCTTGGGGACCGGGACAGGGGGCTCTTGGGCTTTCTTT.

The CDR3 nucleotides are TGTGCCAGCAGCTTAGAGGGGGGACAGGGATACCAGCCCCAGCATTTT. This codes for CASSLEGGQGYQPQHF. This chain uses TRBV7-8 with TRBJ1-5; 9 bases fit TRBD1. This CDR3 has 16 amino acids. Trimming at V came to 1 base and at J to 7 bases, leaving 8 bases not matched to a gene. CDR1 SGHVS and CDR2 FQNEAQ come from the germline V gene. The full variable domain, its missing parts supplied by reference TRBV7-8 and TRBJ1-5, is GAGVSQSPRYKVAKRGQDVALRCDPISGHVSLFWYQQALGQGPEFLTYFQNEAQLDKSGLPSDRFFAERPEGSVSTLKIQRTQQEDSAVYLCASSLEGGQGYQPQHFGDGTRLSIL.

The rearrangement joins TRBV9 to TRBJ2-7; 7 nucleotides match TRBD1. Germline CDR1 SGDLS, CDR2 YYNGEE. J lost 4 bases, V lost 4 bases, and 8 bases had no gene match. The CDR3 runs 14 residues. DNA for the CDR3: TGTGCCAGCAGCATTTCGACAGGGCTTTACGAGCAGTACTTC. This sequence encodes CASSISTGLYEQYF.

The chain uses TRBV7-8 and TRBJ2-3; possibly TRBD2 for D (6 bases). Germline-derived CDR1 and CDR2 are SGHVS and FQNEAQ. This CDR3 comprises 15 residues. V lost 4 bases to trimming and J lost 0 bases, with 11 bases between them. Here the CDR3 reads CASSSTGLSTDTQYF. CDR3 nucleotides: TGTGCCAGCAGCTCGACGGGACTTAGCACAGATACGCAGTATTTT.

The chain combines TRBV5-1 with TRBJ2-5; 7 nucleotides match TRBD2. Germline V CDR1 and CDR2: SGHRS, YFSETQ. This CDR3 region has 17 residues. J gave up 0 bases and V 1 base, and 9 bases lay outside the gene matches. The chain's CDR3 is CASSLNRSGINQETQYF. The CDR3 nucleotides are TGCGCCAGCAGCTTGAATCGCAGCGGGATAAACCAAGAGACCCAGTACTTC.

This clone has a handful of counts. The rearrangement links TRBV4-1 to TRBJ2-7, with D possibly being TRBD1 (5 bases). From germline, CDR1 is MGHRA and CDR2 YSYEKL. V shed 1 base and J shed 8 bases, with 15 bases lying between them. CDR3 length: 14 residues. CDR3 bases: TGCGCCAGCAGCCAAGGAATCGGGCAGGGCCAGCAGTACTTC. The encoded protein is CASSQGIGQGQQYF.

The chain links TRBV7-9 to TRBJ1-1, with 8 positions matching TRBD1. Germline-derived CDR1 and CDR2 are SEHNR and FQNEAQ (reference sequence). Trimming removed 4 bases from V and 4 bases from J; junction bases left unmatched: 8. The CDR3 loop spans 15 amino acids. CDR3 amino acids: CASSSPTGVGTEAFF. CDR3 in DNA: TGTGCCAGCAGCTCCCCGACAGGGGTGGGCACTGAAGCTTTCTTT.